This record looks at one TCR beta chain sequence and its context. What it binds is not known. J was trimmed by 10 bases and V by 5 bases; bases with no gene match: 5. Germline V CDR1 and CDR2: SGHTA, FQGNSA. The CDR3 contains 14 residues. 13 Jbeta primers and 60 Vbeta primers were used for the PCR. Generated by immunoSEQ multiplex PCR, the TCRdb table keeps only in-frame clones and is missing some. The sample contains approximately 160,000 clones, approximately 80% of which appear only once. The source of the sample is a study of cytomegalovirus exposure and HLA in healthy donors. Across the study: For the approximately 400 genotyped donors, around 76% fell within the Caucasian-associated ancestry cluster. General study findings and limits: With later analysis, a missense DCLRE1C variant became linked to TCR beta V- and J-gene trimming. Some V segments could not be told apart, so they were left out, TRBV6-2 and TRBV6-3 among them.

V and J are TRBV7-2 and TRBJ1-6, with TRBD1 identical over 10 bases. The source is a woman in her forties in good health and CMV-seropositive. The specimen was PBMCs. CDR3 sequence reads: CASSGTGVGSPLHF. In nucleotides, the CDR3 is TGTGCCAGCAGCGGGACAGGGGTCGGATCACCCCTCCACTTT.